The source of this T cell receptor (beta chain) is a study of blood T cell repertoires in COVID-19. In the authors' methods: Nucleated cell number was recorded as an estimate derived from reference gene primer amplification. The table came from immunoSEQ multiplex PCR; TCRdb's copy has only in-frame clones and leaves some out. V and J calls and clone size come straight from that table; D and trimming were deduced from the DNA. The table records about 170,000 clones, approximately 86% of them present only once. V shed 0 bases and J shed 4 bases, with 14 bases lying between them. From germline, CDR1 is LGHDT and CDR2 YNNKEL (reference sequence). The CDR3 is made up of 16 amino acids. This clone was counted a few times.

The genes are TRBV3-1 (or the pseudogene TRBV3-2) and TRBJ2-3; D might be TRBD2 (6 bases). Sequenced sample: peripheral blood. This clonotype was obtained from a woman of 80 years or more with COVID-19, enrolled during active disease. The CDR3 spells CASSQDRLVGADTQYF. Here the CDR3 DNA reads TGTGCCAGCAGCCAAGACAGACTAGTGGGGGCAGATACGCAGTATTTT.